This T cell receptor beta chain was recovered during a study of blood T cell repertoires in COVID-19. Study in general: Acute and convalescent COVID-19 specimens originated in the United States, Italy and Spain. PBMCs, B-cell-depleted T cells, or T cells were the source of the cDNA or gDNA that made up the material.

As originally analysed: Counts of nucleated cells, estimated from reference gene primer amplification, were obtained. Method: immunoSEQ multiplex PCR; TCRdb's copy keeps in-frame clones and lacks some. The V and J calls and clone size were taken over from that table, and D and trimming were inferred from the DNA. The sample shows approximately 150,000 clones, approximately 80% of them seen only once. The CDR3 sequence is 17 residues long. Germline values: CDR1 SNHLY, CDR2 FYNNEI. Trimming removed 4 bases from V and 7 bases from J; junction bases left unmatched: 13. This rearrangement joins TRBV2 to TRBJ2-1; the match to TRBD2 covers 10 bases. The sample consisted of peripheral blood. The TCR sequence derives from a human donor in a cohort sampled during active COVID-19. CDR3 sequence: CASSVRRPSGSTNEQFF. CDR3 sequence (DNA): TGTGCCAGCAGTGTCCGCCGGCCTAGCGGGAGTACGAATGAGCAGTTCTTC.